Listed below are T cell receptor beta chains from one sample, sequenced in a study of blood T cell repertoires in COVID-19. Assay: immunoSEQ multiplex PCR; the TCRdb copy retains only in-frame clones and omits some. The table lists nearly 200,000 clones, 80% to 90% of them singletons. What was sequenced was peripheral blood. The receptors were sampled from a human donor in a cohort sampled during active COVID-19. CDR3s leave out the opening cysteine and the closing phenylalanine or tryptophan.

j_gene: TRBJ2-5; v_gene: TRBV5-1; len: 15; CDR3aa: ASSLVAGVPGQETQY
j_gene: TRBJ1-1; v_gene: TRBV9; len: 15; CDR3aa: ASSVALMAPRNTEAF
j_gene: TRBJ1-6; v_gene: TRBV19; len: 10; CDR3aa: ASSKAEGPLH
j_gene: TRBJ1-1; v_gene: TRBV27; len: 13; CDR3aa: ASSPTSPPQSEAF
j_gene: TRBJ1-1; v_gene: TRBV6-5; len: 13; CDR3aa: ASSYSIYGNTEAF
j_gene: TRBJ2-2; v_gene: TRBV24-1; len: 14; CDR3aa: ATSDWVQGGTGELF
j_gene: TRBJ1-5; v_gene: TRBV7-2; len: 13; CDR3aa: ASSRRKTGDQPQH
j_gene: TRBJ2-1; v_gene: TRBV23-1; len: 11; CDR3aa: ASGQQPNNEQF
j_gene: TRBJ1-2; v_gene: TRBV30; len: 11; CDR3aa: AWRQDRVGGYT
j_gene: TRBJ1-2; v_gene: TRBV2; len: 12; CDR3aa: ASFGREPSYGYT
j_gene: TRBJ1-5; v_gene: TRBV12-3/TRBV12-4; len: 11; CDR3aa: ASTLSSNQPQH
j_gene: TRBJ1-5; v_gene: TRBV28; len: 13; CDR3aa: ASIFQDRGNQPQH
j_gene: TRBJ1-1; v_gene: TRBV7-6; len: 13; CDR3aa: ASMMTGGENTEAF
j_gene: TRBJ2-5; v_gene: TRBV7-6; len: 9; CDR3aa: ASRGGETQY
j_gene: TRBJ1-4; v_gene: TRBV7-9; len: 11; CDR3aa: ASSERTDEKLF
j_gene: TRBJ2-3; v_gene: TRBV30; len: 11; CDR3aa: AWSSRGPDTQY
j_gene: TRBJ2-1; v_gene: TRBV5-1; len: 11; CDR3aa: ASSLESVREEF
j_gene: TRBJ2-2; v_gene: TRBV19; len: 10; CDR3aa: ATGWGTGELF
j_gene: TRBJ1-1; v_gene: TRBV6-1; len: 14; CDR3aa: ASSASPGFLNTEAF
j_gene: TRBJ2-5; v_gene: TRBV20-1; len: 7; CDR3aa: SARPPLY
j_gene: TRBJ2-5; v_gene: TRBV10-3; len: 14; CDR3aa: ASGTSGGGPQETQY
j_gene: TRBJ2-2; v_gene: TRBV4-1; len: 13; CDR3aa: ASSRQPVLTGELF
j_gene: TRBJ1-2; v_gene: TRBV6-5; len: 13; CDR3aa: ASTMDRTKGYGYT
j_gene: TRBJ1-1; v_gene: TRBV9; len: 13; CDR3aa: ASSGRPTVGTEAF
j_gene: TRBJ2-2; v_gene: TRBV5-1; len: 16; CDR3aa: ASSFLPPGQGAGGELF
j_gene: TRBJ2-5; v_gene: TRBV5-1; len: 14; CDR3aa: ASSLGLTGGQETQY
j_gene: TRBJ1-1; v_gene: TRBV5-1; len: 12; CDR3aa: ASSGGTGYTEAF
j_gene: TRBJ1-2; v_gene: TRBV3-1/TRBV3-2; len: 11; CDR3aa: ASSQDVTGWCT
j_gene: TRBJ2-1; v_gene: TRBV21-1; len: 15; CDR3aa: ASSKGEGRAIFNEQF
j_gene: TRBJ2-5; v_gene: TRBV5-1; len: 14; CDR3aa: ASGIRGGGSQETQY
j_gene: TRBJ1-5; v_gene: TRBV7-2; len: 12; CDR3aa: ASSLWASNQPQH
j_gene: TRBJ2-7; v_gene: TRBV19; len: 13; CDR3aa: ASSDKSGGSDEQY
j_gene: TRBJ2-5; v_gene: TRBV5-1; len: 14; CDR3aa: ASSSLTSGGIETQY
j_gene: TRBJ2-1; v_gene: TRBV2; len: 11; CDR3aa: ASRRDGDNEQF
j_gene: TRBJ2-5; v_gene: TRBV7-3; len: 11; CDR3aa: ASSPSGGETQY
j_gene: TRBJ2-5; v_gene: TRBV28; len: 14; CDR3aa: ASSHSGVPMLWTQY
j_gene: TRBJ2-1; v_gene: TRBV6-5; len: 12; CDR3aa: ASSPSRALNEQF
j_gene: TRBJ1-2; v_gene: TRBV19; len: 11; CDR3aa: ATQITGGYGYT
j_gene: TRBJ1-3; v_gene: TRBV7-2; len: 14; CDR3aa: ASSLRGGRGGNTIY
j_gene: TRBJ2-1; v_gene: TRBV7-2; len: 13; CDR3aa: ASSLEWSGYNEQF
j_gene: TRBJ1-5; v_gene: TRBV5-1; len: 12; CDR3aa: ASSLDGSNQPQH
j_gene: TRBJ2-2; v_gene: TRBV6-5; len: 12; CDR3aa: ASSYLQGSGELF
j_gene: TRBJ2-7; v_gene: TRBV28; len: 13; CDR3aa: ASTTRGKGSYEQY
j_gene: TRBJ2-3; v_gene: TRBV3-1/TRBV3-2; len: 10; CDR3aa: ASRSDSDTQY
j_gene: TRBJ2-1; v_gene: TRBV5-1; len: 13; CDR3aa: ASSLGLAPGDEQF
j_gene: TRBJ2-7; v_gene: TRBV7-6; len: 14; CDR3aa: ASSLGGLAGAYEQY
j_gene: TRBJ1-3; v_gene: TRBV5-1; len: 13; CDR3aa: ASSQDRGPGNTIY
j_gene: TRBJ2-2; v_gene: TRBV30; len: 12; CDR3aa: AWSRLVNTGELF
j_gene: TRBJ2-7; v_gene: TRBV28; len: 12; CDR3aa: ASSLTDREYEQY
j_gene: TRBJ2-7; v_gene: TRBV30; len: 11; CDR3aa: AWSSALFYEQY
j_gene: TRBJ2-3; v_gene: TRBV28; len: 12; CDR3aa: ASSETGGTDTQY
j_gene: TRBJ2-1; v_gene: TRBV5-5; len: 13; CDR3aa: ASSLRFLSYNEQF
j_gene: TRBJ2-2; v_gene: TRBV9; len: 14; CDR3aa: ASSPPGQGNTGELF
j_gene: TRBJ2-2; v_gene: TRBV7-3; len: 18; CDR3aa: ASSLKGQGSGETRTGELF
j_gene: TRBJ2-2; v_gene: TRBV5-1; len: 14; CDR3aa: ASSLGGTSNTGELF
j_gene: TRBJ1-5; v_gene: TRBV2; len: 12; CDR3aa: ASRQDRAGQPQH
j_gene: TRBJ2-1; v_gene: TRBV27; len: 14; CDR3aa: ASSSPTGGSYNEQF
j_gene: TRBJ1-5; v_gene: TRBV5-8; len: 13; CDR3aa: ASSPGQGAGQPQH
j_gene: TRBJ1-5; v_gene: TRBV10-1; len: 10; CDR3aa: ASSTGLQPQH
j_gene: TRBJ2-6; v_gene: TRBV2; len: 14; CDR3aa: ASSQTGGDGANVLT